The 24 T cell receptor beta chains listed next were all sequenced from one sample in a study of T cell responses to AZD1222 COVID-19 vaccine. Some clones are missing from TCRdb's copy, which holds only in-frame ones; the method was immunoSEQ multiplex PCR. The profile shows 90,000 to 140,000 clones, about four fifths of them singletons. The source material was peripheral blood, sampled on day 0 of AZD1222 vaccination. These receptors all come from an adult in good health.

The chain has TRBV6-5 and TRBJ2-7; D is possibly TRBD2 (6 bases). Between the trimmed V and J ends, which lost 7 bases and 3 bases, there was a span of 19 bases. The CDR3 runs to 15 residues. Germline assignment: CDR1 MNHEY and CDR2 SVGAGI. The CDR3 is CASTDLGGGGYEQYF. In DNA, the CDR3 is TGTGCCAGCACCGATTTGGGAGGTGGAGGCTACGAGCAGTACTTC.

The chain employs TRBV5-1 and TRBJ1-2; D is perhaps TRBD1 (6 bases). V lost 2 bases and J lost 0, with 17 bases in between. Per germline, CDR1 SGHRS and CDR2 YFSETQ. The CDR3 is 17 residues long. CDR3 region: CASSFESWEGANYGYTF. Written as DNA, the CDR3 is TGCGCCAGCAGCTTTGAATCGTGGGAGGGGGCTAACTATGGCTACACCTTC.

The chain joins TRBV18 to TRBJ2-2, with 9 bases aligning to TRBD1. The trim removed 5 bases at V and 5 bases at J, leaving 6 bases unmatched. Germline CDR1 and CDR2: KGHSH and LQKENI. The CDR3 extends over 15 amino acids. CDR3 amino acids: CASSEGQGRTGELFF. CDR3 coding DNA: TGTGCCAGCTCAGAGGGACAGGGTCGGACCGGGGAGCTGTTTTTT.

Here the CDR3 reads CASSLVGLGEKLFF. CDR3 bases: TGTGCCAGCAGTTTAGTGGGGCTGGGTGAAAAACTGTTTTTT. The chain uses TRBV27 and TRBJ1-4; D possibly corresponds to TRBD1 (5 bases). From germline, CDR1 is MNHEY and CDR2 SMNVEV (reference sequence). The CDR3 is made up of 14 amino acids. V shed 2 bases and J shed 7 bases, with 11 bases lying between them.

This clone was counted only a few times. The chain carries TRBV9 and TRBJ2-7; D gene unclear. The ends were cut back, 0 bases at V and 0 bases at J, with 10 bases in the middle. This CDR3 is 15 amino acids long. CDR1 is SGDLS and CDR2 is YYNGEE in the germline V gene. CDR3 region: CASSVAPGVSYEQYF. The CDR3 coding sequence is TGTGCCAGCAGCGTAGCTCCGGGTGTCTCCTACGAGCAGTACTTC.

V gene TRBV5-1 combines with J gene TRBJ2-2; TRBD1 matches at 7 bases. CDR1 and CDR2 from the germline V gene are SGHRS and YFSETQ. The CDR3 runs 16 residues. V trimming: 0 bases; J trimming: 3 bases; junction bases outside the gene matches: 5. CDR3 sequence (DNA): TGCGCCAGCAGCTTGGGTAGGGGGCATGACACCGGGGAGCTGTTTTTT. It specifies CASSLGRGHDTGELFF. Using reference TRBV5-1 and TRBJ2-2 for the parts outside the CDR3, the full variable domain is KAGVTQTPRYLIKTRGQQVTLSCSPISGHRSVSWYQQTPGQGLQFLFEYFSETQRNKGNFPGRFSGRQFSNSRSEMNVSTLELGDSALYLCASSLGRGHDTGELFFGEGSRLTVL.

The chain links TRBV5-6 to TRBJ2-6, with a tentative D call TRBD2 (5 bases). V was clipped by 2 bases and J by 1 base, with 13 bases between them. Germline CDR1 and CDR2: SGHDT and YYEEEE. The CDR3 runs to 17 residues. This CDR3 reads CASSFRGSGSGANVLTF. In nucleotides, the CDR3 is TGTGCCAGCAGCTTTCGAGGCTCGGGGTCTGGGGCCAACGTCCTGACTTTC.

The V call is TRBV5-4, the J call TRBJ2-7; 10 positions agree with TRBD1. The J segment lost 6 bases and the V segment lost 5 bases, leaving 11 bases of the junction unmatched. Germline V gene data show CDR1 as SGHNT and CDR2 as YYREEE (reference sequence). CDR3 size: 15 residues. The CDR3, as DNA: TGTGCCAGCAGTCGACCCGGGACAGGGGTTTCCGAGCAGTACTTC. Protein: CASSRPGTGVSEQYF.

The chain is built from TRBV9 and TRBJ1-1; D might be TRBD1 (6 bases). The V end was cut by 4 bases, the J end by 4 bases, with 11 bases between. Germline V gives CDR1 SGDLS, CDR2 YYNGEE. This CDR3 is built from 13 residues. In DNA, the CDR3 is TGTGCCAGCAGCCTTGGAGGGGGCACTGAAGCTTTCTTT. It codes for CASSLGGGTEAFF.

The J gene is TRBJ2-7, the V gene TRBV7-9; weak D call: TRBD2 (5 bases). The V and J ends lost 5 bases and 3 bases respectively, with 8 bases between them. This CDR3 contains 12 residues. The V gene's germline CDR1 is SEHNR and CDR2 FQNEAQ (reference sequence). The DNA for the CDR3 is TGTGCCAGCAGCGCCGGAGGCTACGAGCAGTACTTC. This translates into CASSAGGYEQYF.

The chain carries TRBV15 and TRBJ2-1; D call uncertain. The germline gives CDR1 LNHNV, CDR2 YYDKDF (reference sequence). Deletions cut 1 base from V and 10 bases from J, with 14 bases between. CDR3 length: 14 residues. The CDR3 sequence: CATSRGTPAEEQFF. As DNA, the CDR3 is TGTGCCACCAGCAGAGGTACGCCCGCGGAGGAGCAGTTCTTC.

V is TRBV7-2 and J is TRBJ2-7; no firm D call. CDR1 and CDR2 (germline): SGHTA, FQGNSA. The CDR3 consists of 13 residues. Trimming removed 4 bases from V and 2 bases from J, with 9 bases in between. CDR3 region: CASSSPAAYEQYF. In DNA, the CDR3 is TGTGCCAGCAGCTCCCCGGCAGCCTACGAGCAGTACTTC. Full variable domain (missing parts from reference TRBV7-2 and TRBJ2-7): GAGVSQSPSNKVTEKGKDVELRCDPISGHTALYWYRQSLGQGLEFLIYFQGNSAPDKSGLPSDRFSAERTGGSVSTLTIQRTQQEDSAVYLCASSSPAAYEQYFGPGTRLTVT.

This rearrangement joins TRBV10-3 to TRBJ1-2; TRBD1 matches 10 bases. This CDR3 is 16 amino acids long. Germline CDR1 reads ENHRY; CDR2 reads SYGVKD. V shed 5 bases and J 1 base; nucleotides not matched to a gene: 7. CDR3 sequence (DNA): TGTGCCATCAGTAACCGACAGGGGGCCCTTAACTATGGCTACACCTTC. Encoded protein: CAISNRQGALNYGYTF.

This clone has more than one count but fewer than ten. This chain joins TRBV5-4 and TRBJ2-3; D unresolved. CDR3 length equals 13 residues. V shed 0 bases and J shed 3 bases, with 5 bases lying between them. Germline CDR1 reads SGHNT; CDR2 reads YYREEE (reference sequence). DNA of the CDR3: TGTGCCAGCAGCTTGGACCTGACAGATACGCAGTATTTT. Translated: CASSLDLTDTQYF.

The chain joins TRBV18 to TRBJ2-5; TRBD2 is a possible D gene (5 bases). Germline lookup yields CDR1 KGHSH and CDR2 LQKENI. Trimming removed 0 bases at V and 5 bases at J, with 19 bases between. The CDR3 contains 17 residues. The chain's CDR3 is CASSPPGAGQALETQYF. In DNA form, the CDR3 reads TGTGCCAGCTCACCACCGGGAGCAGGTCAAGCCTTGGAGACCCAGTACTTC.

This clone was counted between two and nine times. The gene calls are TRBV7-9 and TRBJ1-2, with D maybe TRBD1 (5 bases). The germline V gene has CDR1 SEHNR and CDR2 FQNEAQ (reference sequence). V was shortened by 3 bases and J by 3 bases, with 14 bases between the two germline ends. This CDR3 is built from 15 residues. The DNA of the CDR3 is TGTGCCAGCAGCTTTGGCGCCCGAGGGGACTATGGCTACACCTTC. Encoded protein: CASSFGARGDYGYTF.

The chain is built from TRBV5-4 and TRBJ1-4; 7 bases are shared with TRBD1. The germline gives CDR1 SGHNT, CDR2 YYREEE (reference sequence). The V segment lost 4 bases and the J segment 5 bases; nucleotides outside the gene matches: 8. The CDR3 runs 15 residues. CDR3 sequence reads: CASSRNQGGNEKLFF. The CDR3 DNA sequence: TGTGCCAGCAGCCGAAATCAGGGGGGGAATGAAAAACTGTTTTTT.

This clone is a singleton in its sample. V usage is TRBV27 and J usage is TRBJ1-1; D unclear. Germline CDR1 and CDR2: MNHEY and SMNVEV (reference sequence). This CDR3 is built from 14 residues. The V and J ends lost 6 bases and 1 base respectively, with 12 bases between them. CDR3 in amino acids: CASRSSGRNTEAFF. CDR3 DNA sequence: TGTGCCAGCAGATCTTCGGGGAGGAACACTGAAGCTTTCTTT.

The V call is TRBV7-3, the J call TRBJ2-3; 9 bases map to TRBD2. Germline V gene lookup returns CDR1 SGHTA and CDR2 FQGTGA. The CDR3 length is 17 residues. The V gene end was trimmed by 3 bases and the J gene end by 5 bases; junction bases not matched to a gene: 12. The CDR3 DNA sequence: TGTGCCAGCAGCTTGACCCCCTCGCGGGGGGGCCGAGATACGCAGTATTTT. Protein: CASSLTPSRGGRDTQYF.

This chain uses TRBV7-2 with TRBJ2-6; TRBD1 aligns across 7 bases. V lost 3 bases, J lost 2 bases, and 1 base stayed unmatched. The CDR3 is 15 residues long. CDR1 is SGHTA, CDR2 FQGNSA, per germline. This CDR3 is CASSFTGAGANVLTF. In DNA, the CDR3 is TGTGCCAGCAGCTTTACAGGGGCTGGGGCCAACGTCCTGACTTTC.

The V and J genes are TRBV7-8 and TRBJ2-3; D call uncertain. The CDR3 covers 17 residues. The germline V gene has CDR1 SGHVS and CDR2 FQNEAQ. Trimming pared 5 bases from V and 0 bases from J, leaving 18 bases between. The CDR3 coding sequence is TGTGCCAGCAGCCCGGGTGAGCGCATTGCTAGCACAGATACGCAGTATTTT. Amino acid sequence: CASSPGERIASTDTQYF. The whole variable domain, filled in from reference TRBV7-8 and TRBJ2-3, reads GAGVSQSPRYKVAKRGQDVALRCDPISGHVSLFWYQQALGQGPEFLTYFQNEAQLDKSGLPSDRFFAERPEGSVSTLKIQRTQQEDSAVYLCASSPGERIASTDTQYFGPGTRLTVL.

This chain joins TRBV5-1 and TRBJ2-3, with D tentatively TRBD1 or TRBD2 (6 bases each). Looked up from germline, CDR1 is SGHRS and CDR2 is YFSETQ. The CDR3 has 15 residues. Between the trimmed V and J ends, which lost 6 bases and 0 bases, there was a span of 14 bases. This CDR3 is CASTVGGQSTDTQYF. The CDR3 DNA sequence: TGCGCCAGCACCGTTGGGGGGCAGAGCACAGATACGCAGTATTTT.

The chain's CDR3 is CASSEARTGNEQFF. The CDR3 DNA is TGTGCCAGCAGTGAAGCACGGACGGGGAATGAGCAGTTCTTC. The chain employs TRBV2 and TRBJ2-1, with a tentative D call TRBD2 (5 bases). With 0 bases removed from V and 7 bases from J, the gap between germline ends came to 10 bases. The CDR3 length is 14 residues. Germline assignment: CDR1 SNHLY and CDR2 FYNNEI.

Written as DNA, the CDR3 is TGTGCCAGCAGCTTGGGGGCAGGGCAAGGTTCACCCCTCCACTTT. Protein product: CASSLGAGQGSPLHF. The chain couples TRBV5-4 to TRBJ1-6; D is possibly TRBD1 (5 bases). CDR1 is SGHNT and CDR2 is YYREEE in the germline V gene (reference sequence). This CDR3 spans 15 amino acids. V was shortened by 0 bases and J by 9 bases, with 13 bases between the two germline ends.